Described below is a single T cell receptor beta chain sequence and its context. The sample comes from a study of CXCR3-negative and CXCR3-positive naive CD8 T cells. Study-level background: Overall TRB read output was some 140 million, and each library contained about 1.5 +/- 0.3 million reads.

The libraries of TRB cDNA were prepared using 5' RACE with UMI labels. TCRdb reanalyzed the 5' RACE reads, giving one entry per CDR3 protein sequence and no DNA. The sample holds 65,000 to 85,000 distinct CDR3 sequences. Sorts that each held roughly 300,000 cells were run in triplicate for every CD8+ T cell subset. This CDR3 contains 14 residues. CDR1 is LGHNA, CDR2 YNFKEQ, per germline. This sequence joins TRBV4-2 and TRBJ1-2; the D gene TCRdb calls, TRBD1, cannot be checked with no DNA. The sample was naive CXCR3- CD8+ T cells from blood. Stated subset: CD45RO-CCR7+CD27+CD95- naive CD8+ T cells lacking CXCR3 (TNR3-). The TCR sequence derives from a human donor in good health. Some clones in this sample may be carry-over from other donors' samples. The CDR3 is CASSQGLPGYGYTF.